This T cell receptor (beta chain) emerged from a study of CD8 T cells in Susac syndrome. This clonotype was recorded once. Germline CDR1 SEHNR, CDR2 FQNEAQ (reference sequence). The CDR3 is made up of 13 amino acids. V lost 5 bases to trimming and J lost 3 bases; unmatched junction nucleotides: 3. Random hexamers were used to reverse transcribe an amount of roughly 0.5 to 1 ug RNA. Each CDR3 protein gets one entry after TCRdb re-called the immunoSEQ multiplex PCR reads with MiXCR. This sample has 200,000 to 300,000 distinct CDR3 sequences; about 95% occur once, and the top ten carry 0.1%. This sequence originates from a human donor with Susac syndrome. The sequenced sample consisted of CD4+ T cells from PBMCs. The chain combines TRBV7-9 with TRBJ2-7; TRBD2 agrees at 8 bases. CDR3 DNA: TGTGCCAGCAGCCCGACTAGCGTCTACGAGCAGTACTTC. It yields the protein CASSPTSVYEQYF.